The 21 T cell receptor beta chains listed next were all sequenced from one sample in a study of cytomegalovirus exposure and HLA in healthy donors. The protocol was immunoSEQ multiplex PCR, while the TCRdb copy is restricted to in-frame clones and leaves out a portion. The sample lists some 84,000 clones, roughly 93% occurring once. Sequenced: PBMCs. These receptors were obtained from a young man in good health and CMV-seronegative.

This sequence joins TRBV6-1 and TRBJ1-1; D perhaps matches TRBD1 (5 bases). Between the trimmed V and J ends, which lost 3 bases and 1 base, there was a span of 6 bases. Germline V gives CDR1 MNHNS, CDR2 SASEGT. The CDR3 loop spans 13 amino acids. CDR3 DNA sequence: TGTGCCAGCAGTGAGACAGAGAACACTGAAGCTTTCTTT. This sequence encodes CASSETENTEAFF.

This clone is termed medium-sized. The chain recombines TRBV6-1 with TRBJ2-3; no clear D gene. Germline CDR1 is MNHNS and CDR2 is SASEGT. There are 15 residues in the CDR3. Trimming cost V 2 bases and J 4 bases, with 13 bases left between them. The CDR3: CASSEWLESSDTQYF. The CDR3 nucleotides read TGTGCCAGCAGTGAATGGCTAGAGAGCTCAGATACGCAGTATTTT.

V is TRBV5-5 and J is TRBJ1-2; 7 positions agree with TRBD1. Germline CDR1 reads SGHKS; CDR2 reads YYEKEE (reference sequence). This CDR3 is built from 17 residues. The V segment lost 3 bases and the J segment 1 base; nucleotides outside the gene matches: 12. The chain's CDR3 is CASSSAVLGGDNYGYTF. CDR3 in DNA: TGTGCCAGCAGCTCCGCCGTGCTAGGGGGCGATAACTATGGCTACACCTTC.

This clone was detected once. The chain recombines TRBV30 with TRBJ2-1; D is unresolved. Germline V gene lookup returns CDR1 GTSNPN and CDR2 SVGIG (reference sequence). This CDR3 is built from 12 residues. Deletions cut 4 bases from V and 5 bases from J, with 9 bases between. CDR3 residues: CAWNRGDNEQFF. CDR3 nucleotides: TGTGCCTGGAATCGCGGTGACAATGAGCAGTTCTTC.

V is TRBV30 and J is TRBJ2-2; 7 bases fit TRBD2. With 7 bases clipped from V and 1 base from J, the junction kept 6 bases outside the gene matches. The CDR3 loop spans 14 amino acids. In germline, CDR1 is GTSNPN, CDR2 SVGIG (reference sequence). The CDR3 loop is CASPGLKNTGELFF. DNA for the CDR3: TGTGCCTCCCCGGGACTAAAGAACACCGGGGAGCTGTTTTTT.

The rearrangement links TRBV7-3 to TRBJ2-1; the D is unclear. Germline-derived CDR1 and CDR2 are SGHTA and FQGTGA. Trimming pared 8 bases from V and 7 bases from J, leaving 12 bases between. The CDR3 sequence is 12 residues long. The CDR3 loop is CASGLMWNEQFF. The CDR3 nucleotides read TGTGCCAGCGGGCTCATGTGGAATGAGCAGTTCTTC.

The CDR3 here is CASSLPGRLGGYNEQFF. Written as DNA, the CDR3 is TGTGCCAGCAGCTTACCTGGGCGTCTAGGGGGTTACAATGAGCAGTTCTTC. This chain uses TRBV7-9 with TRBJ2-1; possibly TRBD1 for D (6 bases). Looked up from germline, CDR1 is SEHNR and CDR2 is FQNEAQ (reference sequence). The germline V and J ends were trimmed by 2 bases and 4 bases, with 18 bases remaining between them. The CDR3 contains 17 residues.

The V call is TRBV6-1, the J call TRBJ2-1; TRBD1 is a possible D gene (6 bases). Germline loops: CDR1 MNHNS, CDR2 SASEGT. V lost 11 bases and J 9 bases, leaving 20 bases between the germline ends. The CDR3 has 13 amino acids. The CDR3 DNA is TGTGCCTCCGCCGGGCCAGGGGCTGGTGAGCAGTTCTTC. The encoded protein is CASAGPGAGEQFF.

The chain recombines TRBV28 with TRBJ1-5, with 8 positions matching TRBD1. The CDR3 length is 17 residues. V was pared by 2 bases and J by 10 bases, with 16 bases of the junction left unmatched. The germline gives CDR1 MDHEN, CDR2 SYDVKM. The CDR3 region is CASSLRSVRGPLSPQHF. As DNA, the CDR3 is TGTGCCAGCAGTTTAAGGTCGGTCAGGGGGCCACTTTCTCCCCAGCATTTT.

V and J are TRBV19 and TRBJ1-5, with a tentative D call TRBD1 (5 bases). Trimming took off 5 bases at V and 2 bases at J, with 10 bases between the two ends. The CDR3 has 14 amino acids. Germline V gene lookup returns CDR1 LNHDA and CDR2 SQIVND (reference sequence). The CDR3 DNA is TGTGCCAGTAGTGGGGGGGTCGGCAATCAGCCCCAGCATTTT. Amino acid sequence: CASSGGVGNQPQHF.

This sequence joins TRBV7-2 and TRBJ2-3; 8 nucleotides match TRBD2. Germline values: CDR1 SGHTA, CDR2 FQGNSA. The CDR3 has 19 amino acids. Trimming took 4 bases from V and 1 from J; bases not matched to a gene: 16. The CDR3 DNA sequence: TGTGCCAGCAGCTCCCTCGCGGGAGGATGGGGCTTCGGCACAGATACGCAGTATTTT. The encoded protein is CASSSLAGGWGFGTDTQYF. Supplemented by reference TRBV7-2 and TRBJ2-3, the full variable domain reads GAGVSQSPSNKVTEKGKDVELRCDPISGHTALYWYRQSLGQGLEFLIYFQGNSAPDKSGLPSDRFSAERTGGSVSTLTIQRTQQEDSAVYLCASSSLAGGWGFGTDTQYFGPGTRLTVL.

The chain combines TRBV7-9 with TRBJ2-5, with TRBD2 identical over 14 bases. The CDR3 is 16 residues long. V was clipped by 5 bases and J by 3 bases; unmatched bases: 5. The germline gives CDR1 SEHNR, CDR2 FQNEAQ (reference sequence). The DNA for the CDR3 is TGTGCCAGCAGCGTGACTAGCGGGGGGGCCAAAGAGACCCAGTACTTC. Protein product: CASSVTSGGAKETQYF.

The J gene is TRBJ1-1, the V gene TRBV5-4; D is ambiguous. CDR1 SGHNT and CDR2 YYREEE come from the germline V gene (reference sequence). V was cut by 0 bases and J by 6 bases, with 6 bases left in between. The CDR3 length is 12 residues. Here the CDR3 DNA reads TGTGCCAGCAGCTTGGCGCGGGCTGAAGCTTTCTTT. It yields the protein CASSLARAEAFF.

The V gene is TRBV6-1, the J gene TRBJ1-1; 7 nucleotides match TRBD1. V trimming: 2 bases; J trimming: 3 bases; junction bases outside the gene matches: 6. The CDR3 runs to 15 residues. Germline CDR1 MNHNS, CDR2 SASEGT. In DNA, the CDR3 is TGTGCCAGCAGTGAAACGACAGGGACCCACACTGAAGCTTTCTTT. This codes for CASSETTGTHTEAFF.

This chain joins TRBV7-9 and TRBJ2-5; weak D call: TRBD1 (5 bases). The CDR3 has 15 amino acids. Germline lookup yields CDR1 SEHNR and CDR2 FQNEAQ (reference sequence). Trimming shortened V by 6 bases and J by 4 bases, and 18 bases separated the two germline ends. This chain's CDR3 is CASSSVAGRLETQYF. The DNA of the CDR3 is TGTGCCAGCAGTTCGGTAGCAGGGCGCCTAGAGACCCAGTACTTC.

The chain employs TRBV5-1 and TRBJ1-1, with a possible D match to TRBD1 (5 bases). Germline CDR1 reads SGHRS; CDR2 reads YFSETQ. The CDR3 is 14 amino acids. Trimming stripped 0 bases from V and 0 bases from J, with 6 bases between. The CDR3 DNA sequence: TGCGCCAGCAGCTTGGTGACAGTGAACACTGAAGCTTTCTTT. This encodes CASSLVTVNTEAFF.

The chain employs TRBV27 and TRBJ2-5, with no clear D. The CDR3 length is 12 residues. V was cut by 6 bases and J by 7 bases, with 12 bases left in between. Germline assignment: CDR1 MNHEY and CDR2 SMNVEV (reference sequence). For the CDR3, the DNA is TGTGCCAGCAGCCTCGAAGGCGGGACCCAGTACTTC. Encoded protein: CASSLEGGTQYF.

The chain carries TRBV12-5 and TRBJ2-2; tentative D call: TRBD2 (6 bases). Trimming stripped 8 bases from V and 2 bases from J, with 12 bases between. The germline CDR1 and CDR2 sequences are LGHNT and FRNRAP. This CDR3 comprises 14 residues. This CDR3 is CASSLGLNTGELFF. The CDR3 DNA reads TGTGCTAGTTCTTTGGGACTTAACACCGGGGAGCTGTTTTTT.

The CDR3 nucleotides read TGTGCCAGCAGTGACGGCCTGGGCCCTTACGAGCAGTACTTC. Residues: CASSDGLGPYEQYF. The chain joins TRBV28 to TRBJ2-7; D gene ambiguous. Germline CDR1 and CDR2: MDHEN and SYDVKM. The length of the CDR3 is 14 residues. V was pared by 5 bases and J by 4 bases, with 15 bases between.

This rearrangement joins TRBV27 to TRBJ2-7, with 7 bases that match TRBD1. V trimming: 5 bases; J trimming: 2 bases; junction bases outside the gene matches: 3. The CDR3 loop spans 13 amino acids. In germline, CDR1 is MNHEY, CDR2 SMNVEV (reference sequence). This CDR3 reads CASSPGTAYEQYF. DNA for the CDR3: TGTGCCAGCAGTCCCGGGACAGCCTACGAGCAGTACTTC.

The V call is TRBV9, the J call TRBJ2-3, with TRBD2 as a possible D gene (5 bases). The CDR3 is made up of 16 amino acids. The ends were cut back, 4 bases at V and 4 bases at J, with 19 bases in the middle. CDR1 and CDR2 from the germline V gene are SGDLS and YYNGEE. The CDR3 is CASSHSSREASDTQYF. The CDR3 DNA reads TGTGCCAGCAGCCATTCGTCGAGGGAAGCGTCAGATACGCAGTATTTT.